The present entry profiles one T cell receptor (beta chain) with its context. Its specificity is unknown. This entry belongs to a study of graft-versus-host responses after intestinal transplantation. Broader study findings: Individuals who had graft-donor T cell macrochimerism had allografts that showed high graft-versus-host to host-versus-graft clonal ratios. With peak circulating GvH clone levels came an association with early post-transplant HvG declines.

Produced via immunoSEQ multiplex PCR; TCRdb's table is partial and in-frame only. The sample consists of just over 20,000 clones, 75% to 90% of them appearing once. V dropped 3 bases and J dropped 4; count of bases not matched to a gene: 7. This CDR3 spans 15 amino acids. Germline-derived CDR1 and CDR2 are SGHTA and FQGNSA. Sequencing was performed on PBMCs, taken about 62 days after intestinal transplantation. The receptor was isolated from a human patient who received an intestinal transplant, so some T cells may come from the graft donor. This chain links TRBV7-2 with TRBJ2-7; 9 positions agree with TRBD1. In DNA, the CDR3 is TGTGCCAGCAGCTTGGGAACAGGGGGCTTGTACGAGCAGTACTTC. Its protein is CASSLGTGGLYEQYF.